This T cell receptor beta chain came from a study of blood T cell repertoires in COVID-19. The overall study: Spain, Italy and the United States supplied samples that represented acute and convalescent COVID-19.

Under the authors' procedure: Researchers report that nucleated cell counts were estimated from reference gene primer amplification. This table comes from immunoSEQ multiplex PCR, and its TCRdb copy is limited to in-frame clones, with some not included. Clone size and the V and J calls come from that table; the DNA yielded D and trimming. Found here are tens of thousands of clones, less than 95% of them singletons; the top ten hold 0.8% to 1.3%. Trimming removed 4 bases from V and 5 bases from J; junction bases left unmatched: 12. The CDR3 spans 16 residues. Germline loops: CDR1 SGHRS, CDR2 YFSETQ. The receptor comes from a woman aged 45 to 65 in a cohort sampled during active COVID-19. The chain couples TRBV5-1 to TRBJ2-7; 10 positions match TRBD2. Specimen: peripheral blood. Here the CDR3 reads CASSKKAGGPSDEQYF. The CDR3, as DNA: TGCGCCAGCAGCAAAAAAGCGGGAGGGCCCTCGGACGAGCAGTACTTC. The variable domain in full, with the rest retrieved from reference TRBV5-1 and TRBJ2-7, is KAGVTQTPRYLIKTRGQQVTLSCSPISGHRSVSWYQQTPGQGLQFLFEYFSETQRNKGNFPGRFSGRQFSNSRSEMNVSTLELGDSALYLCASSKKAGGPSDEQYFGPGTRLTVT.